Given below is one T cell receptor beta chain in context. The antigen it recognizes is unknown. There are no base qualities to consult, and no much larger clone falls within one base. These data are taken from a study of identical twins (dated by TCRdb to between 2015 and 2016). With regard to the full study: To test whether fetal clonotypes persist, the study used deep sequencing on TCR alpha and beta repertoires from monozygotic twins, unrelated adults of various ages, and cord blood. Replicate twin experiments were performed at different times using different library preparation protocols to rule out contamination.

The CDR3 contains 16 residues, cysteine and phenylalanine counted. The kept DNA is CDR3 alone, 48 bases in frame from the first base. CDR1 and CDR2 were assigned from the germline V gene (reference sequence) as LGHDT and YNNKEL. V lost 1 base and J lost 5 bases; the stretch between them is 17 bases long. Study-wide findings and limitations: Excess twin sharing in beta out-of-frame sequences was weaker because fewer shared sequences lowered the signal-to-noise ratio. Invariant T cells such as MAIT and iNKT could partly confound zero-insertion analyses, although diverse VJ usage argued against such confounding for most clonotypes. Because the same donors could not be followed over many years, the conclusions relied on cross-sectional statistical analysis. Recombination models systematically underestimated out-of-frame TCR alpha sharing in monozygotic twins but agreed with sharing between unrelated individuals. Abundant cord blood beta clonotypes had fewer insertions, young adult naive repertoires showed a similar but weaker trend, and memory repertoires showed no such trend. Compared with coincidental sharing between unrelated individuals, an excess of low generation-probability sequences was observed among out-of-frame TCR alpha sequences shared between twins.

The receptor library was made with 5' RACE. This sample was sequenced with an Illumina HiSeq 2000. Template switching added a universal primer binding site, and the final cDNA carried a unique molecular identifier that allowed TCR cDNA molecules to be counted accurately. Specific primers in the conserved constant-segment region were used to synthesize first-strand cDNA for the TCR alpha and beta chains. To control for contamination, every cDNA library was double barcoded, receiving both a SMART-Mk sample barcode and Illumina barcodes. TruSeq adapter sequences along with Illumina sample barcodes were introduced in two successive PCR steps. The Illumina HiSeq platform was used with custom primers to sequence TCR alpha and beta cDNA libraries. From the authors' description of their analysis: MiGEC processed the raw reads to extract unique molecular identifiers, while MiXCR was used to determine the CDR3 positions. Recombination models were inferred per individual with the repgenHMM and IGoR tools using an EM algorithm. Shared clonotypes were analyzed with the tcR package in R, and sharing was normalized by the product of cloneset sizes. To study raw recombination free of thymic and clonal selection effects, out-of-frame nonproductive sequences were analyzed. The raw public data were reprocessed by TCRdb itself: fastp quality trimming at Q25, MiXCR clonotype calling, in-frame beta chains only. Duplicate CDR3 protein sequences are folded into a single record with the most common DNA and genes. These V and J calls derive from TCRdb rather than the authors' analysis. The sample table lists approximately 1.8 million distinct CDR3 sequences, under 35% of them with a count of one. Less than 0.35% of the sample goes to the ten largest clones.

Only healthy Caucasian donors were included. The sequence was obtained from a newborn girl in good health. The chain is assembled from TRBV3-1 and TRBJ1-2; no D gene can be assigned with confidence. Input material: cord blood. The nucleotide sequence is given as TGTGCCAGCAGCCAAGGTTGGAGAGGGTGGGGTTATGGCTACACCTTC. Its amino acids are CASSQGWRGWGYGYTF.